These T cell receptor beta chains were read from a single sample in a study of CD8 T cells in Susac syndrome. TCRdb re-analysed the immunoSEQ multiplex PCR reads in MiXCR, keeping a single row per CDR3 protein. The sample yields roughly 120,000 distinct CDR3 sequences, roughly 94% seen once. Sequencing input: CD4+ T cells from PBMCs. The source of these receptors is a human donor with multiple sclerosis. The CDR3 runs from the conserved cysteine through the conserved F or W. The D gene is left open where the match is weak. Clone size appears in some rows only: once, few, many, or a class for an expanded clone.

d_call	v_call	clone_size	j_call	cdr3_aa	cdr3_nt
-	TRBV25-1	-	TRBJ1-6	CASSGRDSPLHF	TGTGCCAGCAGTGGCAGGGATTCACCCCTCCACTTT
-	TRBV3-1	-	TRBJ1-1	CASSQDLDGTEAFF	TGTGCCAGCAGCCAAGACCTCGATGGCACTGAAGCTTTCTTT
TRBD1	TRBV20-1	once	TRBJ1-2	CSASLDRGYGYTF	TGCAGTGCTAGTTTAGACAGGGGGTATGGCTACACCTTC
-	TRBV20-1	-	TRBJ1-1	CSARDSTEAFF	TGCAGTGCTAGAGACTCCACTGAAGCTTTCTTT
TRBD1	TRBV7-9	-	TRBJ2-7	CASSLVSGQGTYEQYF	TGTGCCAGCAGCTTAGTTTCAGGACAGGGAACGTACGAGCAGTACTTC
-	TRBV6-5	-	TRBJ1-1	CASIREGMNTEAFF	TGTGCCAGCATCAGGGAGGGGATGAACACTGAAGCTTTCTTT
-	TRBV5-4	-	TRBJ2-1	CASSLVGESNEQFF	TGTGCCAGCAGCTTGGTTGGGGAATCCAATGAGCAGTTCTTC
-	TRBV12-3/TRBV12-4	-	TRBJ1-1	CASTRVNTEAFF	TGTGCCAGCACGCGCGTGAACACTGAAGCTTTCTTT
-	TRBV28	-	TRBJ2-7	CASSFAGLDEQYF	TGTGCCAGCAGTTTTGCAGGGCTGGACGAGCAGTACTTC
TRBD1	TRBV6-2/TRBV6-3	-	TRBJ1-5	CASSPWTGVRRQPQHF	TGTGCCAGCAGTCCCTGGACAGGGGTGAGGCGGCAGCCCCAGCATTTT
-	TRBV7-9	-	TRBJ2-3	CASSFRGPLSTDTQYF	TGTGCCAGCAGCTTCCGGGGGCCCCTCAGCACAGATACGCAGTATTTT
-	TRBV7-2	-	TRBJ1-2	CASSSGRLNYGYTF	TGTGCCAGCAGCTCCGGACGTTTGAACTATGGCTACACCTTC
TRBD1	TRBV30	-	TRBJ2-7	CAWRGDRDGEQYF	TGTGCCTGGAGGGGGGACAGGGATGGCGAGCAGTACTTC
-	TRBV9	-	TRBJ1-1	CASSVVGTENTEAFF	TGTGCCAGCAGCGTAGTCGGGACGGAGAACACTGAAGCTTTCTTT
TRBD1	TRBV5-1	-	TRBJ2-1	CASSRTGTGDYEQFF	TGCGCCAGCAGCCGAACCGGGACAGGGGATTACGAGCAGTTCTTC
-	TRBV30	-	TRBJ1-5	CAWSTGSDQPQHF	TGTGCCTGGAGTACGGGGAGCGATCAGCCCCAGCATTTT
-	TRBV6-5	-	TRBJ1-1	CASRSPNTEAFF	TGTGCCAGCAGGTCGCCGAACACTGAAGCTTTCTTT
-	TRBV9	-	TRBJ2-5	CASSVAETQYF	TGTGCCAGCAGCGTAGCAGAGACCCAGTACTTC
-	TRBV12-3/TRBV12-4	-	TRBJ1-6	CASSRAGVNSPLHF	TGTGCCAGCAGTAGGGCAGGGGTTAATTCACCCCTCCACTTT
-	TRBV6-5	-	TRBJ2-1	CASSYYASLRNEQFF	TGTGCCAGCAGTTACTACGCTAGCCTTAGGAATGAGCAGTTCTTC
-	TRBV5-4	-	TRBJ1-5	CASSRDPTRNQPQHF	TGTGCCAGCAGCCGTGACCCGACCCGCAATCAGCCCCAGCATTTT
-	TRBV29-1	-	TRBJ2-5	CSVEMDRGRDSLGETQYF	TGCAGCGTTGAAATGGATCGGGGCAGGGATTCTCTAGGGGAGACCCAGTACTTC
-	TRBV3-1	-	TRBJ1-1	CASSQGIRYGDMNTEAFF	TGTGCCAGCAGCCAAGGAATAAGGTATGGGGATATGAACACTGAAGCTTTCTTT
-	TRBV30	-	TRBJ1-3	CAWRRGGISGNTIYF	TGTGCCTGGAGACGGGGGGGGATATCTGGAAACACCATATATTTT
-	TRBV20-1	-	TRBJ1-1	CSASRGSGGPNTEAFF	TGCAGTGCTAGTAGAGGGTCGGGCGGGCCGAACACTGAAGCTTTCTTT
TRBD2	TRBV5-1	-	TRBJ2-2	CASSSDPTSGSTGELFF	TGCGCCAGCAGCTCGGACCCGACTAGCGGGAGTACCGGGGAGCTGTTTTTT
TRBD1	TRBV11-2	-	TRBJ2-7	CASSWRTGGFSYEQYF	TGTGCCAGCAGCTGGAGGACAGGCGGTTTCTCCTACGAGCAGTACTTC
-	TRBV6-2/TRBV6-3	-	TRBJ2-5	CASSRADYQETQYF	TGTGCCAGCAGCCGAGCGGATTACCAAGAGACCCAGTACTTC
TRBD2	TRBV20-1	-	TRBJ2-1	CSAESLGGGASGSYNEQFF	TGCAGTGCCGAGAGTTTAGGCGGGGGGGCTAGCGGGTCCTACAATGAGCAGTTCTTC
-	TRBV3-1	-	TRBJ2-1	CASSQDPANEQFF	TGTGCCAGCAGCCAAGACCCGGCCAATGAGCAGTTCTTC
-	TRBV19	-	TRBJ2-1	CASSIVGPSDNEQFF	TGTGCCAGTAGTATAGTGGGGCCGAGCGACAATGAGCAGTTCTTC
TRBD2	TRBV5-1	-	TRBJ2-1	CASSSDGLAGNEQFF	TGCGCCAGCAGCTCCGATGGACTAGCGGGGAATGAGCAGTTCTTC
-	TRBV6-2/TRBV6-3	few	TRBJ1-5	CASSPQGGQPQHF	TGTGCCAGCAGTCCACAGGGCGGGCAGCCCCAGCATTTT
-	TRBV6-1	few	TRBJ2-6	CAMTTGSGANVLTF	TGTGCCATGACTACAGGGTCTGGGGCCAACGTCCTGACTTTC
TRBD2	TRBV4-1	once	TRBJ2-3	CASNRTSGGAGTQYF	TGCGCCAGCAACCGGACTAGCGGGGGGGCTGGTACGCAGTATTTT
-	TRBV27	-	TRBJ2-1	CASSGGSYNEQFF	TGTGCCAGCAGTGGGGGCTCCTACAATGAGCAGTTCTTC
TRBD2	TRBV5-1	-	TRBJ2-1	CASSSGTSGYNEQFF	TGCGCCAGCAGCTCCGGGACTAGCGGATACAATGAGCAGTTCTTC
-	TRBV18	-	TRBJ2-4	CASSPSSEVSNIQYF	TGTGCCAGCTCACCGTCGTCAGAGGTTTCAAACATTCAGTACTTC
-	TRBV7-9	-	TRBJ2-2	CASSLGGAGARELFF	TGTGCCAGCAGCTTAGGTGGAGCAGGGGCCCGGGAGCTGTTTTTT
TRBD1	TRBV7-2	-	TRBJ1-1	CASSLVRTGGTEAFF	TGTGCCAGCAGCTTAGTAAGGACAGGGGGCACTGAAGCTTTCTTT
-	TRBV7-9	-	TRBJ2-3	CASRGIGITDTQYF	TGTGCCAGCCGGGGAATCGGAATCACAGATACGCAGTATTTT
TRBD2	TRBV29-1	-	TRBJ2-7	CSVGGSSYEQYF	TGCAGCGTTGGCGGGAGCTCCTACGAGCAGTACTTC
-	TRBV20-1	-	TRBJ2-6	CSARREGGSGANVLTF	TGCAGTGCTAGAAGGGAAGGGGGCTCTGGGGCCAACGTCCTGACTTTC
TRBD1	TRBV6-1	-	TRBJ1-1	CASSATGQTWTEAFF	TGTGCCAGCAGTGCCACGGGACAGACGTGGACTGAAGCTTTCTTT
-	TRBV5-6	-	TRBJ2-2	CASSWGRVNTGELFF	TGTGCCAGCAGCTGGGGCAGGGTGAACACCGGGGAGCTGTTTTTT
TRBD1	TRBV30	-	TRBJ1-3	CAWGQVSGNTIYF	TGTGCCTGGGGACAGGTCTCTGGAAACACCATATATTTT
-	TRBV20-1	once	TRBJ2-7	CSATKGGVIYEQYF	TGCAGTGCTACCAAGGGGGGGGTTATCTACGAGCAGTACTTC
-	TRBV27	-	TRBJ1-2	CASSFAGQSYGYTF	TGTGCCAGCAGTTTCGCCGGACAGTCCTATGGCTACACCTTC
-	TRBV29-1	-	TRBJ2-2	CSAAQNANTGELFF	TGCAGCGCCGCACAGAACGCGAACACCGGGGAGCTGTTTTTT
TRBD1	TRBV6-6	-	TRBJ2-2	CASSRGSVGELFF	TGTGCCAGCAGCAGGGGGTCCGTCGGGGAGCTGTTTTTT
-	TRBV7-9	-	TRBJ1-3	CASSLRDTGNTIYF	TGTGCCAGCAGCTTACGGGACACTGGAAACACCATATATTTT
TRBD2	TRBV7-9	-	TRBJ2-1	CASSLGASGMVNEQFF	TGTGCCAGCAGCTTAGGGGCTAGCGGGATGGTGAATGAGCAGTTCTTC
-	TRBV10-3	-	TRBJ1-2	CASARERGTDGYTF	TGTGCCTCTGCCCGAGAACGGGGAACGGATGGCTACACCTTC
-	TRBV7-2	few	TRBJ1-2	CASSIGGGYTF	TGTGCCAGCAGCATCGGGGGCGGCTACACCTTC
TRBD2	TRBV5-1	-	TRBJ2-7	CASGEGYEQYF	TGCGCCAGCGGGGAGGGCTACGAGCAGTACTTC
TRBD1	TRBV6-5	-	TRBJ2-2	CASGQGARLGELFF	TGTGCCAGCGGACAGGGGGCGCGTCTGGGGGAGCTGTTTTTT
TRBD2	TRBV15	-	TRBJ2-3	CATSSEAGVGTDTQYF	TGTGCCACCAGCAGCGAAGCGGGAGTAGGCACAGATACGCAGTATTTT
-	TRBV4-2	-	TRBJ1-3	CASSQDPYTGPGNTIYF	TGTGCCAGCAGCCAAGACCCTTACACAGGCCCCGGAAACACCATATATTTT
TRBD2	TRBV30	-	TRBJ2-7	CAWSAVAGAFYEQYF	TGTGCCTGGAGTGCGGTAGCGGGGGCCTTCTACGAGCAGTACTTC